Described below is a single T cell receptor beta chain sequence and its context. This record belongs to a study of blood T cell repertoires in COVID-19. For the study at large: Sample material is recorded as cDNA or gDNA derived from T cells, B-cell-depleted T cells, or PBMCs.

In the source study's methods: It was from reference gene primer amplification that nucleated cell counts were estimated. Sequenced by immunoSEQ multiplex PCR; TCRdb stores in-frame clones only, minus some. The V and J calls and the clone size are those of that table, but D and trimming were determined from the DNA. The sample lists around 130,000 clones; less than 90% were seen once. Germline CDR1 and CDR2: LNHDA and SQIVND (reference sequence). The V end was cut by 2 bases, the J end by 4 bases, with 11 bases between. This CDR3 comprises 15 residues. The chain employs TRBV19 and TRBJ1-4, with D possibly matching TRBD1 (5 bases). Sequenced material: peripheral blood. The TCR sequence derives from a human donor with COVID-19, enrolled during active disease. The donor label of this sample is uncertain. In nucleotides, the CDR3 is TGTGCCAGTAGTATAACGCAGGGTGGTAATGAAAAACTGTTTTTT. Protein sequence: CASSITQGGNEKLFF.